There are a few counts of the clone carrying this TCR beta chain. Its antigen is not identified. The CDR3 consists of 12 residues. The germline gives CDR1 SEHNR, CDR2 FQNEAQ (reference sequence). The V and J ends lost 5 bases and 8 bases respectively, with 10 bases between them. Individual cDNA molecules were tagged with unique molecular identifiers. TCRdb re-analysed the 5' RACE reads in MiXCR, keeping a single row per CDR3 protein. The sample has 50,000 to 55,000 distinct CDR3 sequences, 9% to 9.5% seen once; the top ten hold 4.2%. The source of the sample is a study of early T cells in non-severe SARS-CoV-2 infection. Across the whole study: Sequenced bulk RNA came from whole blood that was unsorted, and chains were unpaired. Study outcomes and limitations: Missing private and CD4 specificities, VDJdb matching favored anti-spike CD8 responses.

This receptor was identified in an adult who was a healthcare worker with PCR-confirmed SARS-CoV-2 infection or an uninfected control (not recorded which). The V call is TRBV7-9, the J call TRBJ2-1, with D tentatively TRBD1 (6 bases). Sequenced: whole blood. Written as DNA, the CDR3 is TGTGCCAGCAGCCCGGACAGCTATGAGCAGTTCTTC. Amino acids: CASSPDSYEQFF.